This T cell receptor beta chain appears in the sequencing data of a study of graft-versus-host responses after intestinal transplantation. At the level of the study: Anti-thymocyte globulin was used for induction in all recipients, who then took tacrolimus and steroids for about 3 years.

This CDR3 is 21 amino acids long. Germline V gene sequence: CDR1 WNHNN, CDR2 SYGVQD (reference sequence). Deletions cut 6 bases from V and 4 bases from J, with 37 bases between. Plates contained approximately 200,000 CFSE-labeled responder cells and approximately 200,000 irradiated, violet-dye-labeled stimulator cells. Repertoires were generated with immunoSEQ multiplex PCR, while TCRdb's copy carries only in-frame clones and drops some. Counted here are about 14,000 clones, roughly 28% occurring once; the ten biggest clones make up 3.9%. Sequencing used alloreactive CD4+ T cells from a mixed lymphocyte reaction culture, obtained before intestinal transplant. Indicated subset: CFSE-low proliferating T cells sorted from approximately 6-day pre-transplant mixed lymphocyte reaction (GvH or HvG direction). This TCR was recovered from a human patient who received an intestinal transplant. The chain combines TRBV10-1 with TRBJ2-7; D possibly uses TRBD1 or TRBD2 (5 bases each). For the CDR3, the DNA is TGCGCCAGCAGCCCGACCCCCCGGGACGGTGAACCTTATCGGGTTTGGTACGAGCAGTACTTC. It yields the protein CASSPTPRDGEPYRVWYEQYF.